These 29 T cell receptor beta chains originate from one sample sequenced in a study of blood T cell repertoires in COVID-19. Some clones are missing from TCRdb's copy, which holds only in-frame ones; the method was immunoSEQ multiplex PCR. The repertoire includes about 190,000 clones, 90% of them detected once, and about 0.58% sits in the top ten. Material for sequencing was peripheral blood. The receptors stem from a man in his fifties with acute or convalescent COVID-19.

This rearrangement joins TRBV5-1 to TRBJ1-6; D is possibly TRBD1 (5 bases). The CDR3 sequence is 13 residues long. CDR1 and CDR2 (germline): SGHRS, YFSETQ. Trimming took 5 bases from V and 8 from J, leaving 11 bases between them. CDR3 loop: CASRQVMDSPLHF. In DNA form, the CDR3 reads TGCGCCAGCAGACAGGTAATGGATTCACCCCTCCACTTT.

This chain uses TRBV6-2 or TRBV6-3 with TRBJ2-7; the match to TRBD1 covers 10 bases. Unmatched junction bases numbered 6, after V lost 2 bases and J lost 5 bases. Per germline, CDR1 MNHEY and CDR2 SVGEGT. The CDR3 runs 15 residues. The CDR3: CASSYAGTGVHEQYF. CDR3 DNA sequence: TGTGCCAGCAGTTACGCCGGGACAGGGGTCCACGAGCAGTACTTC.

There are a few counts of this clone. V gene TRBV28 combines with J gene TRBJ1-5; D uncertain. The V and J ends lost 7 bases and 2 bases respectively, with 12 bases between them. The CDR3 spans 14 residues. Germline V gives CDR1 MDHEN, CDR2 SYDVKM. This CDR3 is CASKTPRGNQPQHF. CDR3 bases: TGTGCCAGCAAAACCCCCCGGGGCAATCAGCCCCAGCATTTT.

The CDR3 loop reads CASSLAVAGAETQYF. CDR3 DNA: TGTGCCAGCAGCTTGGCGGTAGCGGGGGCGGAGACCCAGTACTTC. The V and J genes are TRBV5-4 and TRBJ2-5, with 9 bases fitting TRBD2. The CDR3 totals 15 residues. The trim removed 0 bases at V and 5 bases at J, leaving 5 bases unmatched. Germline CDR1 reads SGHNT; CDR2 reads YYREEE (reference sequence).

The chain combines TRBV7-2 with TRBJ1-5; maybe TRBD1 (6 bases). Per germline, CDR1 SGHTA and CDR2 FQGNSA. The ends were cut back, 0 bases at V and 4 bases at J, with 7 bases in the middle. The CDR3 is 14 amino acids. CDR3 nucleotide sequence: TGTGCCAGCAGCTTAGCACAGGGAAATCAGCCCCAGCATTTT. Translating it yields CASSLAQGNQPQHF.

For this clone: Other DNA sequences within the sample encode an identical CDR3. V and J are TRBV18 and TRBJ1-5; D not resolved. Trimming removed 2 bases at V and 4 bases at J, with 6 bases between. The CDR3 extends over 13 amino acids. The germline V gene encodes CDR1 KGHSH and CDR2 LQKENI. The DNA for the CDR3 is TGTGCCAGCTCACCAGGAGAAAATCAGCCCCAGCATTTT. It specifies CASSPGENQPQHF.

In DNA form, the CDR3 reads TGTGCCAGCAGTGAAGCGCTTGCGACAGTGAACACTGAAGCTTTCTTT. Residues: CASSEALATVNTEAFF. The genes are TRBV2 and TRBJ1-1, with D maybe TRBD1 (5 bases). Germline CDR1 is SNHLY and CDR2 is FYNNEI. Deletions cut 0 bases from V and 0 bases from J, with 11 bases between. The CDR3 has 16 amino acids.

V usage is TRBV28 and J usage is TRBJ2-7; D is possibly TRBD1 (6 bases). The germline gives CDR1 MDHEN, CDR2 SYDVKM. Between the trimmed V and J ends, which lost 5 bases and 2 bases, there was a span of 10 bases. There are 13 residues in the CDR3. The CDR3 loop is CASSTGTPYEQYF. DNA for the CDR3: TGTGCCAGCAGTACGGGGACACCCTACGAGCAGTACTTC.

The chain recombines TRBV6-5 with TRBJ1-5, with D unclear. V gave up 6 bases and J gave up 0 bases, with 12 bases separating them. The CDR3 consists of 15 residues. Per the germline V gene, CDR1 is MNHEY and CDR2 is SVGAGI. CDR3 nucleotides: TGTGCCAGCAGAAGTCAGCGCTATAGCAATCAGCCCCAGCATTTT. Encoded protein: CASRSQRYSNQPQHF.

This chain joins TRBV10-3 and TRBJ1-2; D remains unclear. There are 13 residues in the CDR3. Germline assignment: CDR1 ENHRY and CDR2 SYGVKD. V was pared by 4 bases and J by 3 bases, with 9 bases between. CDR3 sequence reads: CAISVGDDYGYTF. The CDR3 nucleotides read TGTGCCATCAGTGTGGGAGACGACTATGGCTACACCTTC.

Comment on this clone: Other DNA sequences from this sample encode an identical CDR3 as well. This chain connects TRBV11-3 to TRBJ2-5; D perhaps matches TRBD1 (6 bases). Germline lookup yields CDR1 SGHNT and CDR2 YENEEA. The CDR3 loop spans 13 amino acids. The V and J ends lost 3 bases and 5 bases respectively, with 10 bases between them. The CDR3 sequence is CASSFQRGETQYF. CDR3 nucleotides: TGTGCCAGCAGCTTCCAGAGGGGGGAGACCCAGTACTTC.

This chain uses TRBV11-2 with TRBJ2-1, with 11 bases identical to TRBD2. The CDR3 is 14 residues long. Germline assignment: CDR1 SGHAT and CDR2 FQNNGV. Trimming removed 5 bases from V and 6 bases from J; junction bases left unmatched: 3. The CDR3 loop reads CASSVLAGGNEQFF. As DNA, the CDR3 is TGTGCCAGCAGCGTCCTAGCGGGAGGCAATGAGCAGTTCTTC.

The genes are TRBV15 and TRBJ2-7, with a possible D match to TRBD1 (6 bases). This CDR3 region has 15 residues. CDR1 and CDR2 from the germline V gene are LNHNV and YYDKDF (reference sequence). V was pared by 0 bases and J by 3 bases, with 12 bases between. In DNA form, the CDR3 reads TGTGCCACCAGCAGAGATTTGGGGGCGAACTACGAGCAGTACTTC. Its translation is CATSRDLGANYEQYF.

The V and J genes are TRBV6-7 and TRBJ2-7, with 15 bases identical to TRBD2. TRBV6-7 is an ORF; its function is uncertain. The CDR3 totals 15 residues. The V segment lost 6 bases and the J segment 4 bases; nucleotides outside the gene matches: 4. CDR3 in amino acids: CASSRTSGRAYEQYF. In DNA, the CDR3 is TGTGCCAGCAGCCGGACTAGCGGGAGGGCTTACGAGCAGTACTTC.

The V and J genes are TRBV27 and TRBJ2-7; the D gene is possibly TRBD1 (5 bases). V shed 5 bases and J shed 1 base, with 12 bases lying between them. The germline gives CDR1 MNHEY, CDR2 SMNVEV (reference sequence). The CDR3 runs 14 residues. This CDR3 reads CASSIGPGSYEQYV. In nucleotides, the CDR3 is TGTGCCAGCAGTATAGGGCCAGGGTCCTACGAGCAGTACGTC.

The V call is TRBV27, the J call TRBJ2-1, with 10 positions matching TRBD2. J was trimmed by 9 bases and V by 1 base; bases with no gene match: 6. The CDR3 length is 15 residues. Germline CDR1 MNHEY, CDR2 SMNVEV (reference sequence). The CDR3 nucleotides read TGTGCCAGCAGTTTATACCTAGCGGGAGTTAGTGAGCAGTTCTTC. It translates to CASSLYLAGVSEQFF.

The chain uses TRBV6-6 and TRBJ1-1; D call uncertain. Trimming cost V 2 bases and J 3 bases, with 10 bases left between them. The CDR3 runs to 14 residues. From germline, CDR1 is MNHNY and CDR2 SVGAGI (reference sequence). CDR3 amino acids: CASSYHGEDTEAFF. In nucleotides, the CDR3 is TGTGCCAGCAGTTACCACGGGGAGGACACTGAAGCTTTCTTT.

In this sample, this clone turned up once. The chain links TRBV4-1 to TRBJ1-1; D remains ambiguous. Per the germline V gene, CDR1 is MGHRA and CDR2 is YSYEKL. CDR3 length equals 13 residues. Deletions cut 8 bases from V and 1 base from J, with 11 bases between. CDR3 sequence: CASGPTPNTEAFF. The CDR3 nucleotides are TGCGCCAGCGGCCCCACACCGAACACTGAAGCTTTCTTT.

The chain employs TRBV25-1 and TRBJ1-5; D is undetermined. CDR1 MGHDK and CDR2 SYGVNS come from the germline V gene. With 3 bases removed from V and 4 bases from J, the gap between germline ends came to 4 bases. The CDR3 consists of 12 residues. The CDR3 DNA reads TGTGCCAGCAGTGACGGGAATCAGCCCCAGCATTTT. Amino acids: CASSDGNQPQHF.

This chain uses TRBV4-1 with TRBJ2-1; 8 positions match TRBD2. The germline V gene has CDR1 MGHRA and CDR2 YSYEKL. The CDR3 has 17 amino acids. Trimming cost V 0 bases and J 3 bases; bases outside gene matches: 7. DNA for the CDR3: TGCGCCAGCAGCCAAGAGGGTGCGGGGGGCTACTACAATGAGCAGTTCTTC. Translating gives CASSQEGAGGYYNEQFF.

The chain has TRBV7-8 and TRBJ2-5; TRBD2 matches 7 bases. The CDR3 is 16 amino acids. Germline V lookup: CDR1 SGHVS, CDR2 FQNEAQ. Trimming removed 1 base from V and 1 base from J; junction bases left unmatched: 6. The CDR3 loop is CASSLVTGGIQETQYF. The CDR3 region has the DNA TGTGCCAGCAGCTTAGTGACGGGGGGAATCCAAGAGACCCAGTACTTC.

CDR3 in amino acids: CASSRSPTWANIQYF. The CDR3 DNA sequence: TGTGCCAGCAGTCGCTCGCCGACATGGGCAAACATTCAGTACTTC. The chain employs TRBV27 and TRBJ2-4; D ambiguous. Germline V gene sequence: CDR1 MNHEY, CDR2 SMNVEV (reference sequence). CDR3 length: 15 residues. Trimming took off 5 bases at V and 6 bases at J, with 17 bases between the two ends.

The CDR3 here is CASSVGDRVADTQYF. DNA of the CDR3: TGTGCCAGCAGCGTAGGGGACAGGGTGGCAGATACGCAGTATTTT. The chain carries TRBV9 and TRBJ2-3; 9 bases are shared with TRBD1. The CDR3 runs to 15 residues. The ends lost 0 bases at V and 4 bases at J; junction bases unmatched: 3. Germline assignment: CDR1 SGDLS and CDR2 YYNGEE.

This clone was recorded only once. The V call is TRBV7-9, the J call TRBJ1-1; TRBD1 matches at 8 bases. The V segment lost 5 bases and the J segment 6 bases; nucleotides outside the gene matches: 8. CDR3 length: 14 residues. Per germline, CDR1 SEHNR and CDR2 FQNEAQ (reference sequence). This CDR3 is CASSVQGARSEAFF. The CDR3 DNA follows: TGTGCCAGCAGCGTTCAGGGGGCTAGGTCTGAAGCTTTCTTT.

The sample holds one count of this clone. V and J are TRBV7-2 and TRBJ2-1; D perhaps matches TRBD1 (6 bases). The CDR3 runs 15 residues. V shed 6 bases and J shed 0 bases, with 12 bases lying between them. Germline V CDR1 and CDR2: SGHTA, FQGNSA. This CDR3 reads CASSYRQASYNEQFF. For the CDR3, the DNA is TGTGCCAGCAGTTATAGACAGGCCTCCTACAATGAGCAGTTCTTC.

This chain connects TRBV4-1 to TRBJ2-3, with 12 bases fitting TRBD2. V was pared by 0 bases and J by 2 bases, with 3 bases of the junction left unmatched. Germline CDR1 MGHRA, CDR2 YSYEKL. CDR3 size: 17 residues. The CDR3: CASSQELAGGPTDTQYF. Written as DNA, the CDR3 is TGCGCCAGCAGCCAAGAGCTAGCGGGGGGGCCCACAGATACGCAGTATTTT.

This clone was seen only once. The rearrangement uses TRBV10-3 and TRBJ2-3; maybe TRBD1 (6 bases). Trimming shortened V by 2 bases and J by 2 bases, and 8 bases separated the two germline ends. CDR1 is ENHRY, CDR2 SYGVKD, per germline. This CDR3 region has 14 residues. The CDR3 region is CAISERGTTDTQYF. CDR3 nucleotides: TGTGCCATCAGTGAGAGGGGGACCACAGATACGCAGTATTTT.

The chain recombines TRBV7-9 with TRBJ2-7, with 7 bases lining up with TRBD1. Looked up from germline, CDR1 is SEHNR and CDR2 is FQNEAQ (reference sequence). The CDR3 consists of 14 residues. J gave up 2 bases and V 4 bases, and 5 bases lay outside the gene matches. This CDR3 reads CASSSGGRAYEQYV. The CDR3 DNA is TGTGCCAGCAGCTCAGGGGGACGGGCCTACGAGCAGTACGTC.

This chain links TRBV4-3 with TRBJ1-2, with D tentatively TRBD1 (6 bases). Between the trimmed V and J ends, which lost 0 bases and 3 bases, there was a span of 11 bases. Germline V lookup: CDR1 LGHNA, CDR2 YSLEER. There are 15 residues in the CDR3. DNA for the CDR3: TGCGCCAGCAGCCAAGATAACAGGGAGCACTATGGCTACACCTTC. This encodes CASSQDNREHYGYTF.